The 5 T cell receptor beta chains given below trace back to one sample, sequenced in a study of T cell changes during pregnancy in multiple sclerosis. Generated by immunoSEQ multiplex PCR, the TCRdb table keeps only in-frame clones and is missing some. This table has tens of thousands of clones, 75% to 90% appearing once. Specimen: peripheral blood, collected in the first trimester of pregnancy. These receptor sequences come from a female donor in good health, enrolled as a control in a pregnancy study.

V gene TRBV5-1 combines with J gene TRBJ2-3; tentative D call: TRBD2 (5 bases). Looked up from germline, CDR1 is SGHRS and CDR2 is YFSETQ. The CDR3 has 15 residues. V dropped 0 bases and J dropped 0 bases, with 8 bases sitting between them. The CDR3 region is CASSLAGISTDTQYF. The DNA for the CDR3 is TGCGCCAGCAGCTTGGCGGGAATTAGCACAGATACGCAGTATTTT.

The chain links TRBV6-6 to TRBJ1-4, with no clear D. CDR1 is MNHNY and CDR2 is SVGAGI in the germline V gene (reference sequence). Between the trimmed V and J ends, which lost 0 bases and 7 bases, there was a span of 15 bases. The CDR3 covers 16 residues. The CDR3 coding sequence is TGTGCCAGCAGTTACTCGAGGAGCGGTCTCGGTGAAAAACTGTTTTTT. Its protein product is CASSYSRSGLGEKLFF.

V and J are TRBV19 and TRBJ1-5; D is ambiguous. Germline CDR1 LNHDA, CDR2 SQIVND (reference sequence). The CDR3 sequence is 15 residues long. With 0 bases removed from V and 2 bases from J, the gap between germline ends came to 8 bases. CDR3 sequence reads: CASSIDSRRNQPQHF. CDR3 DNA: TGTGCCAGTAGTATAGACAGTCGTCGCAATCAGCCCCAGCATTTT.

Written as DNA, the CDR3 is TGTGCCACCTCCAGGGGGCGCGAGTACGAGCAGTACTTC. Translated, it gives CATSRGREYEQYF. The rearrangement uses TRBV19 and TRBJ2-7; 8 nucleotides match TRBD1. The CDR3 consists of 13 residues. Germline assignment: CDR1 LNHDA and CDR2 SQIVND (reference sequence). After removal of 10 bases from V and 4 bases from J, the junction contained 9 bases not matched to a gene.

This clone was seen a single time. The chain is built from TRBV19 and TRBJ1-5; 9 nucleotides align to TRBD1. This CDR3 is 15 amino acids long. The junction had 10 bases not matched to a gene; V was cut back by 6 bases and J by 7 bases. Per the germline V gene, CDR1 is LNHDA and CDR2 is SQIVND (reference sequence). In DNA, the CDR3 is TGTGCCAGTAGATATGGGACAGGGCAAGGACAGCCCCAGCATTTT. As protein: CASRYGTGQGQPQHF.